One and the same sample provided the 10 T cell receptor beta chains below, sequenced in a study of blood T cells in healthy people across ages. It was with a sample-barcoded 5' primer and a J-beta primer mix that a second PCR of about 6 to 12 cycles was run. TCRdb analysed the 5' RACE reads with MiXCR anew, one entry per CDR3 protein. The sample has some 1.5 million distinct CDR3 sequences; 28% are singletons. Sequenced input: blood. Every receptor here comes from a woman in her 30s in good health.

The chain joins TRBV20-1 to TRBJ1-2; unclear D gene. The CDR3 is made up of 12 amino acids. CDR1 is DFQATT and CDR2 is SNEGSKA in the germline V gene (reference sequence). Trimming removed 6 bases at V and 3 bases at J, with 11 bases between. The CDR3 reads CSAKGGDYGYTF. CDR3 nucleotide sequence: TGCAGTGCCAAGGGAGGAGACTATGGCTACACCTTC.

The V and J genes are TRBV29-1 and TRBJ1-1; D uncertain. This CDR3 has 12 amino acids. The germline V and J ends were trimmed by 7 bases and 2 bases, with 11 bases remaining between them. The germline gives CDR1 SQVTM, CDR2 ANQGSEA. The CDR3 nucleotides read TGCAGCGAAATCTACGACAACACTGAAGCTTTCTTT. Translation gives CSEIYDNTEAFF. The full variable domain, completed using reference TRBV29-1 and TRBJ1-1, is SAVISQKPSRDICQRGTSLTIQCQVDSQVTMMFWYRQQPGQSLTLIATANQGSEATYESGFVIDKFPISRPNLTFSTLTVSNMSPEDSSIYLCSEIYDNTEAFFGQGTRLTVV.

At least ten counts were recorded for this clonotype. V gene TRBV4-3 combines with J gene TRBJ1-6; no clear D gene. Germline V gene data show CDR1 as LGHNA and CDR2 as YSLEER. V lost 2 bases and J lost 6, with 8 bases in between. This CDR3 contains 14 residues. In DNA form, the CDR3 reads TGCGCCAGCAGCCAACCAGAAGTTAATTCACCCCTCCACTTT. It translates to CASSQPEVNSPLHF.

This clonotype has at least ten counts. The chain combines TRBV12-3 or TRBV12-4 with TRBJ2-5; no clear D. The CDR3 covers 12 residues. Between the trimmed V and J ends, which lost 1 base and 6 bases, there was a span of 6 bases. DNA of the CDR3: TGTGCCAGCAGTTTAGTCAGTCAGACCCAGTACTTC. This encodes CASSLVSQTQYF.

The rearrangement joins TRBV10-3 to TRBJ2-1, with 9 bases aligning to TRBD2. Germline assignment: CDR1 ENHRY and CDR2 SYGVKD. Trimming cost V 0 bases and J 0 bases; bases outside gene matches: 6. The CDR3 is made up of 18 amino acids. The CDR3 nucleotides read TGTGCCATCAGTGAGTCGGAGGGTAGCGGGAGCTCCTACAATGAGCAGTTCTTC. Its translation: CAISESEGSGSSYNEQFF.

The chain uses TRBV27 and TRBJ1-6; the match to TRBD1 covers 7 bases. CDR3 length equals 15 residues. The germline CDR1 and CDR2 sequences are MNHEY and SMNVEV (reference sequence). V dropped 1 base and J dropped 7; count of bases not matched to a gene: 4. CDR3 region: CASSLYRGLNSPLHF. DNA of the CDR3: TGTGCCAGCAGTTTATACAGGGGCCTAAATTCACCCCTCCACTTT.

This clonotype was detected a few times. The chain has TRBV2 and TRBJ1-1, with D tentatively TRBD1 (5 bases). CDR1 is SNHLY and CDR2 is FYNNEI in the germline V gene. The length of the CDR3 is 14 residues. V was clipped by 8 bases and J by 3 bases, with 16 bases between them. CDR3 region: CASDRGGWDTEAFF. CDR3 DNA sequence: TGTGCCAGCGACCGGGGGGGGTGGGACACTGAAGCTTTCTTT.

The chain is built from TRBV20-1 and TRBJ2-3, with D tentatively TRBD1 or TRBD2 (6 bases each). Deletions cut 4 bases from V and 5 bases from J, with 19 bases between. There are 15 residues in the CDR3. Germline V gene data show CDR1 as DFQATT and CDR2 as SNEGSKA (reference sequence). CDR3 sequence (DNA): TGCAGTGCTACCCCTTATGGGGGGCAGCTAGATACGCAGTATTTT. Residues: CSATPYGGQLDTQYF.

V is TRBV29-1 and J is TRBJ2-1; 9 bases map to TRBD2. The CDR3 has 12 amino acids. Per germline, CDR1 SQVTM and CDR2 ANQGSEA. The V gene end was trimmed by 4 bases and the J gene end by 9 bases; junction bases not matched to a gene: 4. CDR3 bases: TGCAGCGTTGGGCTAGCGGGGTTTGAGCAGTTCTTC. Its protein is CSVGLAGFEQFF.

V is TRBV5-1 and J is TRBJ2-5; possible D gene TRBD1, 6 bases. The V gene lost 4 bases and the J gene lost 9 bases, with 31 bases spanning the gap. The CDR3 is 18 amino acids. Per the germline V gene, CDR1 is SGHRS and CDR2 is YFSETQ. The CDR3 sequence is CASSRPETGLQGQEAQYF. The CDR3 DNA is TGCGCCAGCAGCCGACCGGAAACCGGGCTACAGGGTCAGGAGGCCCAGTACTTC.